Each of the 3 T cell receptor beta chains below was sequenced from the same sample in a study of spatial heterogeneity in lung cancer. The sample's time point: blood at routine non-recurrence follow-up after resection. A single record per CDR3 protein comes from TCRdb applying MiXCR to the 5' RACE reads. The data contain 110,000 or so distinct CDR3 sequences, about 10% of them singletons. The sample in question was PBMCs, obtained at follow-up. The receptors stem from a female donor with early-stage non-small cell lung cancer.

V usage is TRBV4-1 and J usage is TRBJ1-4; D is unresolved. This CDR3 has 14 residues. Trimming shortened V by 1 base and J by 5 bases, and 8 bases separated the two germline ends. Germline CDR1 reads MGHRA; CDR2 reads YSYEKL. The chain's CDR3 is CASSQVVLNEKLFF. The CDR3 nucleotides are TGCGCCAGCAGCCAAGTCGTCTTAAATGAAAAACTGTTTTTT.

This clonotype was counted many times. The CDR3 is CATSDPEGSGRAYNEQFF. CDR3 nucleotides: TGTGCCACCAGTGACCCTGAGGGTAGCGGGAGGGCCTACAATGAGCAGTTCTTC. The chain has TRBV24-1 and TRBJ2-1; TRBD2 matches 11 bases. Germline CDR1 KGHDR, CDR2 SFDVKD. After removal of 4 bases from V and 2 bases from J, the junction contained 9 bases not matched to a gene. The CDR3 totals 18 residues.

This clonotype was counted a few times. V gene TRBV9 combines with J gene TRBJ2-5, with 7 nucleotides matching TRBD1. Per germline, CDR1 SGDLS and CDR2 YYNGEE. The CDR3 loop spans 15 amino acids. V gave up 6 bases and J gave up 1 base; unmatched junction bases: 9. The CDR3 DNA is TGTGCCAGCAACGTCCTTGGGACAGTCCAAGAGACCCAGTACTTC. Its protein is CASNVLGTVQETQYF.